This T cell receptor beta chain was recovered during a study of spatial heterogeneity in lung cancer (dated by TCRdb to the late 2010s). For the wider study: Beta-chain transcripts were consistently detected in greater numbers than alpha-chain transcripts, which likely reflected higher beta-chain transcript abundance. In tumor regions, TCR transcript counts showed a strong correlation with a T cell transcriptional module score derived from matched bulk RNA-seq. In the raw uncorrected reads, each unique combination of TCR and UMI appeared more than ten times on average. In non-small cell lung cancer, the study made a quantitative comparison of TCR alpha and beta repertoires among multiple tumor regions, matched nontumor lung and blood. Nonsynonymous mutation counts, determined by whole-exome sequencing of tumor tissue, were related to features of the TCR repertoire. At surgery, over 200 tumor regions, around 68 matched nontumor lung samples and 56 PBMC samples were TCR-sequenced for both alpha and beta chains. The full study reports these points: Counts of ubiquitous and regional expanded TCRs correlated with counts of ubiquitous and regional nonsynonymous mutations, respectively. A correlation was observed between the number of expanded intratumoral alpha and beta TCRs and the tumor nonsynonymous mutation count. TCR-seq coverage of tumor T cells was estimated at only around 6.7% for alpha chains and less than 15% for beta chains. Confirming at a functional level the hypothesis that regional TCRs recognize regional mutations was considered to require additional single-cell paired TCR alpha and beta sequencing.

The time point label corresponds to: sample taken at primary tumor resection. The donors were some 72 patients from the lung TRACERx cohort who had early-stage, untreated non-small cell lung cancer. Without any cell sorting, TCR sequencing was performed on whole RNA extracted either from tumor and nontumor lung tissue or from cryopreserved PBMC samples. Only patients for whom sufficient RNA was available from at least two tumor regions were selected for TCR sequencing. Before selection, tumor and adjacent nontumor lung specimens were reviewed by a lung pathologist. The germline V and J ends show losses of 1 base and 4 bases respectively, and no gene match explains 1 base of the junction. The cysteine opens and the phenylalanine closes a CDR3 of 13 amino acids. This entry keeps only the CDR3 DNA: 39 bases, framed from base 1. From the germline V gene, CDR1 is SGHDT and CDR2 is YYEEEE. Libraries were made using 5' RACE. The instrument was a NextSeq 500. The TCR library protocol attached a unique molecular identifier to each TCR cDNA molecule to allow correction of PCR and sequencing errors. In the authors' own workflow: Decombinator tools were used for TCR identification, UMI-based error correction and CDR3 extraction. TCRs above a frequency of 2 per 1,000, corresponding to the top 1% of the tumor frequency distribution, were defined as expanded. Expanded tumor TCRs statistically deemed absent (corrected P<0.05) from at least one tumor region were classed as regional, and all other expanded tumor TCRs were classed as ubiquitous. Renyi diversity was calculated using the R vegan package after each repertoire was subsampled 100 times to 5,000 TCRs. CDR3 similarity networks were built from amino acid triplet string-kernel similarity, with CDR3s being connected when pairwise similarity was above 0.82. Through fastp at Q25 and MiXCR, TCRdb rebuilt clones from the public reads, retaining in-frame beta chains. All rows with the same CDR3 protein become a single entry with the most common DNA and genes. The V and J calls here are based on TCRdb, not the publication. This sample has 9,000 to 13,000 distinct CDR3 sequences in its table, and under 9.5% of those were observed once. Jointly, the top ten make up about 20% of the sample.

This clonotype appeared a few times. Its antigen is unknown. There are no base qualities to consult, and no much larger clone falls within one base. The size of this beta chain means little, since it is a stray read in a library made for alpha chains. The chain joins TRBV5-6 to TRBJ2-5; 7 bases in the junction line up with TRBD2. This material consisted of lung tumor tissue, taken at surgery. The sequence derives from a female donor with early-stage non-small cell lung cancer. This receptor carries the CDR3 CASSLRTRETQYF. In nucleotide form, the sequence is TGTGCCAGCAGCTTGAGGACTAGAGAGACCCAGTACTTC.